This entry features one T cell receptor (beta chain) sequence. This record comes from a study of tumor T cells in aggressive B-cell lymphoma. CDR1 is GTSNPN, CDR2 SVGIG, per germline (reference sequence). The V gene lost 3 bases and the J gene lost 7 bases, with 10 bases spanning the gap. The length of the CDR3 is 13 residues. Some clones are missing from TCRdb's copy, which holds only in-frame ones; the method was immunoSEQ multiplex PCR. The profile shows about 4,400 clones, more than 65% of them singletons. This chain uses TRBV30 with TRBJ1-6; D possibly corresponds to TRBD1 (5 bases). Sequenced: tumor tissue. The source of this sequence is an adult with diffuse large B cell lymphoma. The chain's CDR3 is CAWSGGSNSPLHF. Here the CDR3 DNA reads TGTGCCTGGAGCGGGGGTAGCAATTCACCCCTCCACTTT. Filled out from reference TRBV30 and TRBJ1-6, the complete variable domain reads SQTIHQWPATLVQPVGSPLSLECTVEGTSNPNLYWYRQAAGRGLQLLFYSVGIGQISSEVPQNLSASRPQDRQFILSSKKLLLSDSGFYLCAWSGGSNSPLHFGNGTRLTVT.